One sample yielded the 26 T cell receptor beta chains listed below, sequenced in a study of STAT3 mutations in large granular lymphocyte leukemia. General observations from the study: At least one immunodominant TCR beta clonotype appeared in every T-cell large granular lymphocyte leukemia patient.

Antigens for these TCRs are unknown. Generated by immunoSEQ multiplex PCR, the TCRdb table keeps only in-frame clones and is missing some. The data hold 40,000 to 50,000 clones, with approximately 78% observed a single time. Sequences were obtained from PBMCs. These receptors originate from a human donor with T large granular lymphocyte leukemia. Some clones in this sample may be carry-over from other donors' samples.

The rearrangement links TRBV30 to TRBJ1-1, with 7 bases identical to TRBD1. Germline V gene data show CDR1 as GTSNPN and CDR2 as SVGIG (reference sequence). The V gene end was trimmed by 0 bases and the J gene end by 4 bases; junction bases not matched to a gene: 2. The CDR3 sequence is 13 residues long. The CDR3 coding sequence is TGTGCCTGGAGTGTAGCAGGGGGCACTGAAGCTTTCTTT. This translates into CAWSVAGGTEAFF.

The gene calls are TRBV4-2 and TRBJ2-1; no firm D call. The CDR3 has 16 residues. CDR1 and CDR2 from the germline V gene are LGHNA and YNFKEQ. Trimming took 4 bases from V and 4 from J, leaving 17 bases between them. As DNA, the CDR3 is TGTGCCAGCAGCCTCATGCTAAGTCTGACATACAATGAGCAGTTCTTC. Amino acids: CASSLMLSLTYNEQFF.

The chain has TRBV4-1 and TRBJ1-1; D unresolved. Looked up from germline, CDR1 is MGHRA and CDR2 is YSYEKL. This CDR3 is 14 amino acids long. V lost 1 base and J 1 base, leaving 7 bases between the germline ends. In DNA form, the CDR3 reads TGCGCCAGCAGCCAAGTCAACACGAACACTGAAGCTTTCTTT. Translating gives CASSQVNTNTEAFF.

The chain uses TRBV11-2 and TRBJ1-5, with D uncertain. The germline CDR1 and CDR2 sequences are SGHAT and FQNNGV. CDR3 length: 13 residues. The ends were cut back, 2 bases at V and 1 base at J, with 3 bases in the middle. CDR3 DNA sequence: TGTGCCAGCAGCTTAAGGAGCAATCAGCCCCAGCATTTT. Translating gives CASSLRSNQPQHF.

The rearrangement joins TRBV4-2 to TRBJ2-7, with 9 bases fitting TRBD1. CDR1 is LGHNA, CDR2 YNFKEQ, per germline. The CDR3 sequence is 18 residues long. V lost 1 base and J lost 3; bases outside the gene matches: 13. In nucleotides, the CDR3 is TGTGCCAGCAGCCAAGGGACAGGGGACCTTTCTAGGAGCTACGAGCAGTACTTC. It yields the protein CASSQGTGDLSRSYEQYF.

The chain is built from TRBV11-2 and TRBJ1-2; D uncertain. V was cut by 1 base and J by 5 bases, with 11 bases left in between. The CDR3 is 14 residues long. CDR1 and CDR2 from the germline V gene are SGHAT and FQNNGV. CDR3 sequence (DNA): TGTGCCAGCAGCTTAGGCGACGGCCCTTATGGCTACACCTTC. This gives the protein CASSLGDGPYGYTF.

The chain uses TRBV28 and TRBJ2-1; 9 bases are a match to TRBD2. This CDR3 contains 16 residues. Trimming at V came to 4 bases and at J to 10 bases, leaving 14 bases not matched to a gene. Germline V gene sequence: CDR1 MDHEN, CDR2 SYDVKM. Here the CDR3 reads CASSSFWGGGAREQFF. The CDR3 region has the DNA TGTGCCAGCAGTTCTTTCTGGGGCGGGGGGGCCAGGGAGCAGTTCTTC.

The chain couples TRBV5-1 to TRBJ2-1, with 9 bases that match TRBD2. Germline assignment: CDR1 SGHRS and CDR2 YFSETQ. This CDR3 is 14 amino acids long. With V trimmed by 4 bases and J by 6 bases, 5 bases remained unmatched. The CDR3 sequence: CASSPGTSPNEQFF. The CDR3 bases are TGCGCCAGCAGCCCAGGGACTAGCCCCAATGAGCAGTTCTTC.

The CDR3, as DNA: TGTGCCAGCAGCTTAGGAGGCTTCTACGAGCAGTACTTC. This sequence encodes CASSLGGFYEQYF. This chain uses TRBV11-2 with TRBJ2-7; D is ambiguous. Trimming removed 1 base at V and 3 bases at J, with 7 bases between. CDR1 is SGHAT and CDR2 is FQNNGV in the germline V gene. The CDR3 sequence is 13 residues long.

Only a few counts were recorded for this clone. This chain connects TRBV7-6 to TRBJ1-1, with 10 nucleotides matching TRBD1. The CDR3 has 15 residues. V lost 2 bases to trimming and J lost 1 base; unmatched junction nucleotides: 1. In germline, CDR1 is SGHVS, CDR2 FNYEAQ. For the CDR3, the DNA is TGTGCCAGCAGCTTAAGGACAGGGGGGAACACTGAAGCTTTCTTT. As protein: CASSLRTGGNTEAFF.

The rearrangement joins TRBV5-1 to TRBJ2-5; no definite D call. V gave up 2 bases and J gave up 5 bases, with 13 bases separating them. Germline V CDR1 and CDR2: SGHRS, YFSETQ. The CDR3 has 14 amino acids. CDR3 nucleotides: TGCGCCAGCAGCTTCTTATCCAACCGGGAGACCCAGTACTTC. Its translation is CASSFLSNRETQYF.

The CDR3 protein is CASSLTGFIQETQYF. CDR3 sequence (DNA): TGTGCCAGCAGCTTGACGGGGTTCATCCAAGAGACCCAGTACTTC. The chain uses TRBV5-6 and TRBJ2-5, with a weak D call TRBD2 (5 bases). Germline V CDR1 and CDR2: SGHDT, YYEEEE. The CDR3 extends over 15 amino acids. V lost 1 base and J 1 base, leaving 11 bases between the germline ends. Using reference TRBV5-6 and TRBJ2-5 for the parts outside the CDR3, the full variable domain is DAGVTQSPTHLIKTRGQQVTLRCSPKSGHDTVSWYQQALGQGPQFIFQYYEEEERQRGNFPDRFSGHQFPNYSSELNVNALLLGDSALYLCASSLTGFIQETQYFGPGTRLLVL.

This chain joins TRBV27 and TRBJ1-5, with no clear D. CDR3 length: 14 residues. Trimming stripped 4 bases from V and 3 bases from J, with 10 bases between. Germline-derived CDR1 and CDR2 are MNHEY and SMNVEV (reference sequence). CDR3: CASSSYPANQPQHF. Written as DNA, the CDR3 is TGTGCCAGCAGTTCCTATCCCGCCAATCAGCCCCAGCATTTT.

As regards this clone: Other DNA variants within this sample encode the same CDR3. The chain joins TRBV18 to TRBJ2-5; D unresolved. In germline, CDR1 is KGHSH, CDR2 LQKENI. V was pared by 0 bases and J by 5 bases, with 7 bases between. The CDR3 is made up of 13 amino acids. The CDR3 DNA is TGTGCCAGCTCACCACCTGGCCTGGAGACCCAGTACTTC. Its protein product is CASSPPGLETQYF.

The chain uses TRBV6-1 and TRBJ2-5; TRBD2 aligns across 9 bases. CDR1 is MNHNS, CDR2 SASEGT, per germline. With V trimmed by 8 bases and J by 1 base, 8 bases remained unmatched. This CDR3 has 15 residues. The CDR3 reads CASELGRGGQETQYF. The CDR3 coding sequence is TGTGCCAGCGAATTAGGGCGGGGGGGCCAAGAGACCCAGTACTTC.

The chain employs TRBV5-6 and TRBJ2-3; 10 positions match TRBD2. CDR1 is SGHDT, CDR2 YYEEEE, per germline. This CDR3 has 17 residues. Trimming took 4 bases from V and 1 from J; bases not matched to a gene: 9. CDR3 coding DNA: TGTGCCAGCAGCCGGTTAGCGGGGGGCCGGGGCACAGATACGCAGTATTTT. It codes for CASSRLAGGRGTDTQYF.

The chain carries TRBV4-1 and TRBJ1-4; 8 nucleotides line up with TRBD1. The trim removed 2 bases at V and 8 bases at J, leaving 7 bases unmatched. Germline CDR1 reads MGHRA; CDR2 reads YSYEKL. The CDR3 is 15 residues long. The CDR3 bases are TGCGCCAGCAGCCAATTCCGGGACAGGATGGAAAAACTGTTTTTT. Its protein is CASSQFRDRMEKLFF.

The chain combines TRBV5-6 with TRBJ1-6; 8 bases agree with TRBD1. After removal of 4 bases from V and 7 bases from J, the junction contained 7 bases not matched to a gene. Looked up from germline, CDR1 is SGHDT and CDR2 is YYEEEE. The length of the CDR3 is 15 residues. The CDR3 loop reads CASSLIRGRNSPLHF. DNA for the CDR3: TGTGCCAGCAGCCTTATCAGGGGGCGGAATTCACCCCTCCACTTT.

This chain uses TRBV5-4 with TRBJ1-1; TRBD1 aligns across 7 bases. Looked up from germline, CDR1 is SGHNT and CDR2 is YYREEE (reference sequence). Germline trimming cut 1 base from V and 4 bases from J; bases unmatched to any gene: 1. This CDR3 contains 13 residues. The CDR3 region is CASSLQGGTEAFF. CDR3 bases: TGTGCCAGCAGCTTGCAGGGGGGCACTGAAGCTTTCTTT.

The chain combines TRBV5-4 with TRBJ1-1, with 8 bases that match TRBD1. The CDR3 spans 15 residues. The V segment lost 1 base and the J segment 5 bases; nucleotides outside the gene matches: 7. Per germline, CDR1 SGHNT and CDR2 YYREEE (reference sequence). This CDR3 reads CASSLPQGAGTEAFF. The CDR3, as DNA: TGTGCCAGCAGCTTGCCCCAGGGGGCAGGAACTGAAGCTTTCTTT.

The chain links TRBV18 to TRBJ2-3; D remains ambiguous. The CDR3 has 15 residues. Trimming pared 0 bases from V and 0 bases from J, leaving 7 bases between. In germline, CDR1 is KGHSH, CDR2 LQKENI. The CDR3 coding sequence is TGTGCCAGCTCACCACCGAGCCCCAGCACAGATACGCAGTATTTT. Translating gives CASSPPSPSTDTQYF.

The rearrangement links TRBV6-1 to TRBJ2-5, with 7 bases identical to TRBD1. V shed 5 bases and J 2 bases; nucleotides not matched to a gene: 5. Germline CDR1 reads MNHNS; CDR2 reads SASEGT. The CDR3 is 14 residues long. CDR3 sequence (DNA): TGTGCCAGCAGTCCTGGGACAGATCAAGAGACCCAGTACTTC. It yields the protein CASSPGTDQETQYF.

V is TRBV2 and J is TRBJ2-7; D is unclear. The CDR3 runs 15 residues. Deletions cut 2 bases from V and 4 bases from J, with 15 bases between. Germline V gene lookup returns CDR1 SNHLY and CDR2 FYNNEI. Here the CDR3 DNA reads TGTGCCAGCAGTGAAAAACGGCTTAGTAGGTACGAGCAGTACTTC. This encodes CASSEKRLSRYEQYF.

This chain uses TRBV7-2 with TRBJ1-1; D is uncertain. The CDR3 contains 15 residues. The ends were cut back, 2 bases at V and 1 base at J, with 11 bases in the middle. In germline, CDR1 is SGHTA, CDR2 FQGNSA. The CDR3 nucleotides read TGTGCCAGCAGCTTAATCGACTGGGGGAACACTGAAGCTTTCTTT. Its protein product is CASSLIDWGNTEAFF.

This clone showed up just once. This chain joins TRBV5-1 and TRBJ2-1, with 9 bases aligning to TRBD2. Losses at the gene ends were 4 bases for V and 7 bases for J; bases not matched to a gene: 9. The CDR3 extends over 15 amino acids. Germline values: CDR1 SGHRS, CDR2 YFSETQ. The CDR3 bases are TGCGCCAGCAGCATTCTAGCGGGGCCTGGGAATGAGCAGTTCTTC. Translated: CASSILAGPGNEQFF.

This clone was counted between two and nine times. The chain couples TRBV4-1 to TRBJ2-5, with D possibly TRBD1 on 6 matching bases. The CDR3 runs to 17 residues. V was clipped by 1 base and J by 5 bases, with 20 bases between them. From germline, CDR1 is MGHRA and CDR2 YSYEKL. The CDR3 nucleotides are TGCGCCAGCAGCCAAGGGAGGTCCCAGGGGAAGGGGGAGACCCAGTACTTC. Amino acid sequence: CASSQGRSQGKGETQYF.